Below are 24 T cell receptor beta chains sequenced from a single sample in a study of T-cell reconstitution after alpha-beta-depleted transplantation in children listed by TCRdb under 2016. Libraries came from PCR. The listed sequencing device is Illumina HiSeq 2500. TCR library preparation used molecular barcoding, with unique molecular identifiers applied to normalize quantification of the TCRbeta repertoire. In TCRdb, the public reads were trimmed at Q25 with fastp and aligned with MiXCR, with productive beta chains retained. Entries that share a CDR3 protein sequence are merged under the most common genes and DNA. The sample profile shows about 500,000 distinct CDR3 sequences; approximately 32% of them were found once. The top ten constitute 2% to 3% of the sample. The source was PBMCs from the stem cell graft donor, collected from the stem cell graft. The receptors were sampled from a human donor who donated a stem cell graft to a child with aplastic anemia.

The chain uses TRBV25-1 and TRBJ1-1; D is unclear. Trimming cost V 1 base and J 4 bases, with 10 bases left between them. The CDR3 loop spans 14 amino acids. Looked up from germline, CDR1 is MGHDK and CDR2 is SYGVNS. CDR3 protein: CASSESGRSTEAFF. In DNA, the CDR3 is TGTGCCAGCAGTGAATCGGGCAGAAGCACTGAAGCTTTCTTT.

The V and J genes are TRBV7-9 and TRBJ2-1; no clear D gene. V dropped 7 bases and J dropped 8 bases, with 18 bases sitting between them. CDR1 SEHNR and CDR2 FQNEAQ come from the germline V gene (reference sequence). This CDR3 comprises 14 residues. The CDR3 DNA is TGTGCCAGCACTAAAGGGAAGGTGAGAGATGAGCAGTTCTTC. The encoded protein is CASTKGKVRDEQFF.

The chain links TRBV29-1 to TRBJ1-2, with no clear D. Trimming left V 7 bases short and J 0 bases short, with 12 bases between. The CDR3 has 13 amino acids. CDR1 and CDR2 (germline): SQVTM, ANQGSEA. The CDR3 loop is CSAGTRANYGYTF. In DNA, the CDR3 is TGCAGCGCCGGTACCAGAGCTAACTATGGCTACACCTTC.

This chain connects TRBV18 to TRBJ1-1; D is undetermined. The germline gives CDR1 KGHSH, CDR2 LQKENI. The CDR3 is 14 residues long. Trimming took off 2 bases at V and 0 bases at J, with 7 bases between the two ends. The chain's CDR3 is CASSPAQLNTEAFF. The CDR3 DNA reads as TGTGCCAGCTCACCAGCTCAGCTGAACACTGAAGCTTTCTTT.

The V call is TRBV5-1, the J call TRBJ1-1, with TRBD1 identical over 7 bases. This CDR3 has 13 residues. Germline V gives CDR1 SGHRS, CDR2 YFSETQ. V lost 4 bases, J lost 8 bases, and 8 bases stayed unmatched. Here the CDR3 reads CASSQLTGFEAFF. The CDR3, as DNA: TGCGCCAGCAGCCAACTGACAGGGTTCGAAGCTTTCTTT.

This clonotype was detected only a few times. This chain connects TRBV4-3 to TRBJ1-2; 7 bases are a match to TRBD1. V trimming: 3 bases; J trimming: 2 bases; junction bases outside the gene matches: 3. CDR1 and CDR2 (germline): LGHNA, YSLEER. The CDR3 sequence is 14 residues long. The chain's CDR3 is CASSQRGPNYGYTF. The CDR3 region has the DNA TGCGCCAGCAGCCAGAGGGGGCCAAACTATGGCTACACCTTC.

The chain combines TRBV3-1 with TRBJ1-1; D is unresolved. Germline V lookup: CDR1 LGHDT, CDR2 YNNKEL (reference sequence). Trimming stripped 4 bases from V and 2 bases from J, with 11 bases between. The CDR3 length is 14 residues. The CDR3 DNA follows: TGTGCCAGCAGCCTCTTACACATTAACACTGAAGCTTTCTTT. Encoded protein: CASSLLHINTEAFF.

V gene TRBV27 combines with J gene TRBJ1-1; D not certain. The CDR3 runs to 13 residues. The germline gives CDR1 MNHEY, CDR2 SMNVEV (reference sequence). The V and J ends lost 2 bases and 3 bases respectively, with 7 bases between them. The CDR3 nucleotides are TGTGCCAGCAGTTTAGCCTTGTACACTGAAGCTTTCTTT. It is translated as CASSLALYTEAFF.

The chain uses TRBV6-2 or TRBV6-3 and TRBJ2-2, with 13 bases fitting TRBD2. CDR1 is MNHEY, CDR2 SVGEGT, per germline. The junction had 5 bases not matched to a gene; V was cut back by 2 bases and J by 5 bases. This CDR3 is 17 amino acids long. CDR3 region: CASSYPGTSGVTGELFF. CDR3 coding DNA: TGTGCCAGCAGTTACCCCGGGACTAGCGGGGTTACCGGGGAGCTGTTTTTT.

The chain couples TRBV5-6 to TRBJ1-1, with D tentatively TRBD1 (6 bases). Germline V gene sequence: CDR1 SGHDT, CDR2 YYEEEE. The V end was cut by 0 bases, the J end by 6 bases, with 9 bases between. CDR3 size: 13 residues. CDR3 bases: TGTGCCAGCAGCTTGGTCGGGGGCGCTGAAGCTTTCTTT. It specifies CASSLVGGAEAFF.

V usage is TRBV11-1 and J usage is TRBJ1-2; D not resolved. The CDR3 has 13 amino acids. Per the germline V gene, CDR1 is SGHAT and CDR2 is FQDESV (reference sequence). V was cut by 5 bases and J by 3 bases, with 10 bases left in between. The chain's CDR3 is CASSVERDYGYTF. CDR3 DNA: TGTGCCAGCAGCGTAGAGAGGGACTATGGCTACACCTTC.

The gene calls are TRBV20-1 and TRBJ2-1; D tentatively fits TRBD1 or TRBD2 (5 bases each). Trimming shortened V by 0 bases and J by 4 bases, and 13 bases separated the two germline ends. The germline V gene has CDR1 DFQATT and CDR2 SNEGSKA (reference sequence). The length of the CDR3 is 15 residues. Here the CDR3 DNA reads TGCAGTGCTAGAGACCCGGGACGGCCTTACAATGAGCAGTTCTTC. Its protein is CSARDPGRPYNEQFF.

This chain uses TRBV20-1 with TRBJ1-2; the match to TRBD1 covers 9 bases. There are 15 residues in the CDR3. The germline CDR1 and CDR2 sequences are DFQATT and SNEGSKA (reference sequence). The V and J ends lost 1 base and 2 bases, in that order; junction bases with no gene match: 5. CDR3 bases: TGCAGTGCTAGAGGAACGGGACAGGGCAACTATGGCTACACCTTC. This sequence encodes CSARGTGQGNYGYTF.

In this sample, this clonotype turned up a few times. The chain employs TRBV7-2 and TRBJ2-2; no firm D call. Germline loops: CDR1 SGHTA, CDR2 FQGNSA. This CDR3 is built from 13 residues. V dropped 4 bases and J dropped 6 bases, with 9 bases sitting between them. The CDR3 nucleotides read TGTGCCAGCAGCTCTGCCCCCCCCGGGGAGCTGTTTTTT. The encoded protein is CASSSAPPGELFF.

This clonotype showed up just a few times. The CDR3 reads CASSSTGSILREQYF. The CDR3 DNA reads TGTGCCAGCAGTTCCACAGGGTCCATTCTACGAGAGCAGTACTTC. The chain carries TRBV12-3 or TRBV12-4 and TRBJ2-7; maybe TRBD1 (6 bases). The CDR3 is made up of 15 amino acids. V was pared by 4 bases and J by 7 bases, with 20 bases between.

V and J are TRBV18 and TRBJ1-2; weak D call: TRBD1 (5 bases). Germline CDR1 reads KGHSH; CDR2 reads LQKENI. The CDR3 extends over 12 amino acids. V shed 6 bases and J shed 8 bases, with 13 bases lying between them. CDR3 nucleotides: TGTGCCAGCTCTCTCTGGCAGGGAGGCTACACCTTC. The encoded protein is CASSLWQGGYTF.

This clonotype was recorded a few times. The chain combines TRBV15 with TRBJ2-7; TRBD2 matches at 9 bases. J was trimmed by 6 bases and V by 0 bases; bases with no gene match: 6. This CDR3 has 15 amino acids. CDR1 and CDR2 (germline): LNHNV, YYDKDF (reference sequence). The CDR3 DNA follows: TGTGCCACCAGCAGAGATGGGCGGGAGGGAGGCGAGCAGTACTTC. Translation: CATSRDGREGGEQYF.

This chain joins TRBV20-1 and TRBJ2-7; 7 nucleotides agree with TRBD2. CDR3 length: 13 residues. V lost 1 base, J lost 5 bases, and 5 bases stayed unmatched. Germline lookup yields CDR1 DFQATT and CDR2 SNEGSKA (reference sequence). The CDR3 coding sequence is TGCAGTGCTAGAGCTTTACTAGCGAACGAGCAGTACTTC. Translating gives CSARALLANEQYF.

This chain connects TRBV4-3 to TRBJ1-3, with D hard to call. The V gene's germline CDR1 is LGHNA and CDR2 YSLEER. The CDR3 length is 15 residues. The V and J ends lost 6 bases and 3 bases respectively, with 15 bases between them. CDR3 region: CASSGSGGGGNTIYF. CDR3 bases: TGCGCCAGCAGTGGGAGTGGAGGAGGTGGAAACACCATATATTTT.

This clonotype appeared a few times. The chain couples TRBV5-6 to TRBJ2-1; TRBD1 might be the D (5 bases). Germline assignment: CDR1 SGHDT and CDR2 YYEEEE. This CDR3 spans 15 amino acids. Trimming removed 3 bases at V and 0 bases at J, with 10 bases between. CDR3 DNA sequence: TGTGCCAGCAGCTCCCGCAGGGACTCCTACAATGAGCAGTTCTTC. Translated: CASSSRRDSYNEQFF.

This rearrangement joins TRBV4-3 to TRBJ2-4; tentative D call: TRBD2 (5 bases). Per the germline V gene, CDR1 is LGHNA and CDR2 is YSLEER. The CDR3 consists of 16 residues. Trimming took 0 bases from V and 3 from J, leaving 12 bases between them. The CDR3 loop reads CASSQDYGMVKNIQYF. The CDR3 nucleotides are TGCGCCAGCAGCCAAGATTACGGGATGGTCAAAAACATTCAGTACTTC.

The chain joins TRBV5-1 to TRBJ2-7, with 9 nucleotides matching TRBD1. CDR1 SGHRS and CDR2 YFSETQ come from the germline V gene. V shed 2 bases and J 5 bases; nucleotides not matched to a gene: 2. The CDR3 sequence is 13 residues long. CDR3 sequence (DNA): TGCGCCAGCAGCTTCCGGACAGGGGACGAGCAGTACTTC. It codes for CASSFRTGDEQYF.

J is TRBJ2-1 and V is TRBV4-3; D ambiguous. The V gene lost 0 bases and the J gene lost 5 bases, with 8 bases spanning the gap. CDR1 LGHNA and CDR2 YSLEER come from the germline V gene. The CDR3 extends over 14 amino acids. The CDR3 protein is CASSQDRLNNEQFF. The CDR3 DNA reads as TGCGCCAGCAGCCAAGATCGGCTAAACAATGAGCAGTTCTTC.

This chain joins TRBV9 and TRBJ1-4; the D is unclear. CDR1 and CDR2 from the germline V gene are SGDLS and YYNGEE. The CDR3 runs to 13 residues. Trimming pared 3 bases from V and 8 bases from J, leaving 11 bases between. The CDR3 is CASSGGSGEKLFF. The CDR3 bases are TGTGCCAGCAGCGGAGGCTCTGGGGAAAAACTGTTTTTT. Combining the CDR3 with reference TRBV9 and TRBJ1-4 gives the whole variable domain DSGVTQTPKHLITATGQRVTLRCSPRSGDLSVYWYQQSLDQGLQFLIQYYNGEERAKGNILERFSAQQFPDLHSELNLSSLELGDSALYFCASSGGSGEKLFFGSGTQLSVL.